This paragraph reports one T cell receptor (beta chain). Its antigen is undetermined. The sample has other DNA sequences that encode this CDR3 too. The CDR3 sequence is 15 residues long. Deletions cut 5 bases from V and 0 bases from J, with 10 bases between. CDR1 and CDR2 (germline): SEHNR, FQNEAQ (reference sequence). No neoadjuvant therapy was given to the selected pancreatic ductal adenocarcinoma patients before their surgery. The source of the sample is a study of T cells in pancreatic ductal adenocarcinoma. Points from the study as a whole: The resected cohort was biased toward the minority with early-stage disease.

Libraries were prepared by immunoSEQ multiplex PCR; TCRdb keeps only in-frame clonotypes and omits some of them. The sample includes roughly 5,000 clones, more than 65% of them seen just once. Material: pancreatic tumor tissue. V usage is TRBV7-9 and J usage is TRBJ1-4; no clear D. This sequence originates from a human donor with pancreatic ductal adenocarcinoma. The donor label of this sample is uncertain. The CDR3 protein is CASSENIATNEKLFF. The CDR3 DNA reads as TGTGCCAGCAGCGAAAATATTGCAACTAATGAAAAACTGTTTTTT.